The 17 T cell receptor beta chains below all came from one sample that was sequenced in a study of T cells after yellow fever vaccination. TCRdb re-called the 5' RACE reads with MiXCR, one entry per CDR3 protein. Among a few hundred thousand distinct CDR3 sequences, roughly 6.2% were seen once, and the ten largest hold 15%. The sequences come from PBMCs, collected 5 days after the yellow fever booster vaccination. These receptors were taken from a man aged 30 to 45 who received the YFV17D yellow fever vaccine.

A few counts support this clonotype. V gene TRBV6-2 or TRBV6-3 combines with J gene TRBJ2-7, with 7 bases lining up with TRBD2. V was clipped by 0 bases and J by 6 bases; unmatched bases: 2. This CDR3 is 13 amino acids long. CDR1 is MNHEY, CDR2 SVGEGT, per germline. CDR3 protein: CASSYSAGVEQYF. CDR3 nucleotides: TGTGCCAGCAGTTACTCGGCGGGGGTCGAGCAGTACTTC.

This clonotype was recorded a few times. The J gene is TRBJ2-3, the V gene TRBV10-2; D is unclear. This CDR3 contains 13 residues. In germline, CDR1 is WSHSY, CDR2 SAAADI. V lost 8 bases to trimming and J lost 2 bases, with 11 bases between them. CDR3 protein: CASRLFYTDTQYF. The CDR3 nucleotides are TGCGCCAGCCGCCTATTCTACACAGATACGCAGTATTTT.

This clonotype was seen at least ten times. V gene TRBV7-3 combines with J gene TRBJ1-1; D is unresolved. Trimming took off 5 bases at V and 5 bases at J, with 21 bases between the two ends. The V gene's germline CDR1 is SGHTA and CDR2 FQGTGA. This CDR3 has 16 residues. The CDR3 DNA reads TGTGCCAGCAGCCCACAACCGGTAGCGTTCAGTACTGAAGCTTTCTTT. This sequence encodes CASSPQPVAFSTEAFF.

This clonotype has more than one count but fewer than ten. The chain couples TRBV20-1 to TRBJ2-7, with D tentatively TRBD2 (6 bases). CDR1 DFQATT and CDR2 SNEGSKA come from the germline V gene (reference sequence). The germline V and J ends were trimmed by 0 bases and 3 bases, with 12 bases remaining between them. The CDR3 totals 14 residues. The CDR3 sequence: CSARESSGIYEQYF. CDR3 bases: TGCAGTGCTAGAGAGAGTAGCGGAATCTACGAGCAGTACTTC.

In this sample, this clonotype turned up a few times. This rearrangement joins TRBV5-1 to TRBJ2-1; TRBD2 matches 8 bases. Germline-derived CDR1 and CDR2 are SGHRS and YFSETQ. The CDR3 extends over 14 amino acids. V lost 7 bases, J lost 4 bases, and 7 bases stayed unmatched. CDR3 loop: CASGILAAYNEQFF. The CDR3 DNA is TGCGCCAGCGGAATACTAGCGGCGTACAATGAGCAGTTCTTC.

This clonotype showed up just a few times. CDR3 region: CASSFSLADSYNEQFF. The CDR3 DNA sequence: TGTGCCAGCAGTTTCTCACTAGCGGATTCCTACAATGAGCAGTTCTTC. J is TRBJ2-1 and V is TRBV12-3 or TRBV12-4, with 8 bases lining up with TRBD2. The CDR3 consists of 16 residues. With 3 bases clipped from V and 1 base from J, the junction kept 5 bases outside the gene matches.

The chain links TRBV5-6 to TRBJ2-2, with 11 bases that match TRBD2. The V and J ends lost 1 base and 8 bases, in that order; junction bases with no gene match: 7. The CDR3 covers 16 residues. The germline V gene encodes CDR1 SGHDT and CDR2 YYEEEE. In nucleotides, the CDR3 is TGTGCCAGCAGCTTGAGACTAGCGGGATCTCGGGGGGAGCTGTTTTTT. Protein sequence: CASSLRLAGSRGELFF.

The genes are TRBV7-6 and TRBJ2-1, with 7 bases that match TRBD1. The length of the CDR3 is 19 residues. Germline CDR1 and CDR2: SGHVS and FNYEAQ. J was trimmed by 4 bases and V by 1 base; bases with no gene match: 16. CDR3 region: CASSLGTSDRAGGYNEQFF. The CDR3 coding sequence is TGTGCCAGCAGCTTAGGGACCTCTGACAGGGCAGGAGGTTACAATGAGCAGTTCTTC. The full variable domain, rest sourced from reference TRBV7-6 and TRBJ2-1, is GAGVSQSPRYKVTKRGQDVALRCDPISGHVSLYWYRQALGQGPEFLTYFNYEAQQDKSGLPNDRFSAERPEGSISTLTIQRTEQRDSAMYRCASSLGTSDRAGGYNEQFFGPGTRLTVL.

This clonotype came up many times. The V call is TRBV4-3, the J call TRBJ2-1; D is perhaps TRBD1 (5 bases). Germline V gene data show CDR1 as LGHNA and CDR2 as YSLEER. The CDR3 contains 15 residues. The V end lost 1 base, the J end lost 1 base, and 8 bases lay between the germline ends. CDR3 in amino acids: CASSQGQRSYNEQFF. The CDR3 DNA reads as TGCGCCAGCAGCCAAGGACAGCGTTCCTACAATGAGCAGTTCTTC.

The CDR3 DNA is TGTGCCAGCAGCCGGTACAGGGAGGGCGCTGGGGCCAACGTCCTGACTTTC. Translation: CASSRYREGAGANVLTF. The chain couples TRBV7-8 to TRBJ2-6; maybe TRBD2 (7 bases). V lost 5 bases and J lost 2, with 16 bases in between. This CDR3 comprises 17 residues. Germline CDR1 and CDR2: SGHVS and FQNEAQ.

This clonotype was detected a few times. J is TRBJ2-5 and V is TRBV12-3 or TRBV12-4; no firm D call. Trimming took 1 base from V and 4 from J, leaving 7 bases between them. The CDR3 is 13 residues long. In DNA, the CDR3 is TGTGCCAGCAGTTTAGGGGATTCAGAGACCCAGTACTTC. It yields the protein CASSLGDSETQYF.

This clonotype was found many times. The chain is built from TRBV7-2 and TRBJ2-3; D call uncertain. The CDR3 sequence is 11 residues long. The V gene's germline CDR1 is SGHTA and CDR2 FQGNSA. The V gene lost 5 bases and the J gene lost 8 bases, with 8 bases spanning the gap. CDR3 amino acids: CASSAETTQYF. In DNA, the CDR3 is TGTGCCAGCAGCGCCGAAACTACGCAGTATTTT.

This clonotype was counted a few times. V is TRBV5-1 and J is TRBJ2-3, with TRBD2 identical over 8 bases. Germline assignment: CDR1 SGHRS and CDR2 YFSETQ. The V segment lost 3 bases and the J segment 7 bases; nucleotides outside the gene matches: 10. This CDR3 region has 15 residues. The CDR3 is CASSWESGSANTQYF. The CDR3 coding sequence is TGCGCCAGCAGCTGGGAGAGCGGGAGTGCAAATACGCAGTATTTT. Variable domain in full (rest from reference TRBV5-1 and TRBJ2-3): KAGVTQTPRYLIKTRGQQVTLSCSPISGHRSVSWYQQTPGQGLQFLFEYFSETQRNKGNFPGRFSGRQFSNSRSEMNVSTLELGDSALYLCASSWESGSANTQYFGPGTRLTVL.

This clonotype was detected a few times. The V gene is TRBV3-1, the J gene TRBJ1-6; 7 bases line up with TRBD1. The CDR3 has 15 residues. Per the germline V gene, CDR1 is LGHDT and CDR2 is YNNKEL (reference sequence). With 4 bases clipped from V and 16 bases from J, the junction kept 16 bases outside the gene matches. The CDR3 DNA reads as TGTGCCAGCAGCCCGCCTAGGAAGAGGGGGCAAACTCTCCACTTT. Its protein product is CASSPPRKRGQTLHF. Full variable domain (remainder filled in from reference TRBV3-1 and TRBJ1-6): DTAVSQTPKYLVTQMGNDKSIKCEQNLGHDTMYWYKQDSKKFLKIMFSYNNKELIINETVPNRFSPKSPDKAHLNLHINSLELGDSAVYFCASSPPRKRGQTLHFGNGTRLTVT.

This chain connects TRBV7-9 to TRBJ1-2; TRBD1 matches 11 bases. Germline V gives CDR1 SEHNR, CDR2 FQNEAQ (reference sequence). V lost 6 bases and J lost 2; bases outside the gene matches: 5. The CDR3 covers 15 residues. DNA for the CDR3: TGTGCCAGCAGTGCCCGGGACAGGGGGAACTATGGCTACACCTTC. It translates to CASSARDRGNYGYTF.

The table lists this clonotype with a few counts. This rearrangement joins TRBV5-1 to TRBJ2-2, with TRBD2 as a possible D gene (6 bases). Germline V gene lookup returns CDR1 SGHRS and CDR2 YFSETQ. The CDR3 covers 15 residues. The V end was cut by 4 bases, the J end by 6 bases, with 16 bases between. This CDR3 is CASSISGSGPGELFF. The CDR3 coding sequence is TGCGCCAGCAGCATTAGCGGTAGCGGTCCCGGGGAGCTGTTTTTT.

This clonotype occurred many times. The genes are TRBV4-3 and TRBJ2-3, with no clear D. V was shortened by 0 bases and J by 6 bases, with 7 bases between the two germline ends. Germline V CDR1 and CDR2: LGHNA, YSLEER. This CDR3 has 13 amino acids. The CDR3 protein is CASSQEMEDTQYF. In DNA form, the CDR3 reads TGCGCCAGCAGCCAAGAGATGGAGGATACGCAGTATTTT.